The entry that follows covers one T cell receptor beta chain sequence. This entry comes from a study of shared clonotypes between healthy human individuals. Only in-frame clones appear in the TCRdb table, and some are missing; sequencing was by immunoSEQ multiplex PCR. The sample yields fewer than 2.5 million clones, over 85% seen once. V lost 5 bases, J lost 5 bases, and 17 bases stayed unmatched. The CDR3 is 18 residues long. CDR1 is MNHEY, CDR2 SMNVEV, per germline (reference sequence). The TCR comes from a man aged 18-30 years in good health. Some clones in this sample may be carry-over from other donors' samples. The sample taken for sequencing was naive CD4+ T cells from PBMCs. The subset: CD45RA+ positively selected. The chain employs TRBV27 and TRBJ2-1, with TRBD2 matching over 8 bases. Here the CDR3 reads CASSETPGLVPHHNEQFF. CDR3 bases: TGTGCCAGCAGTGAGACACCGGGACTAGTTCCTCACCACAATGAGCAGTTCTTC.